This T cell receptor (beta chain) emerged from a study of graft-versus-host responses after intestinal transplantation. Libraries were prepared by immunoSEQ multiplex PCR; TCRdb keeps only in-frame clonotypes and omits some of them. The data contain around 110,000 clones, roughly nine tenths of them singletons. In regard to this clone: As yet, its antigen is unknown.

Regarding the study as a whole: Some patients had graft-donor T cell macrochimerism, and their allografts showed high graft-versus-host to host-versus-graft clonal ratios.

The germline gives CDR1 SGHAT, CDR2 FQNNGV. The CDR3 consists of 13 residues. Between the trimmed V and J ends, which lost 1 base and 6 bases, there was a span of 10 bases. The rearrangement joins TRBV11-2 to TRBJ2-7, with D possibly being TRBD1 (6 bases). This TCR was recovered from a human donor who received an intestinal transplant. The sequencing used unstimulated CD4+ T cells sorted from spleen or lymph node cells, collected before intestinal transplant. The CDR3 here is CASSLAAGVEQYF. Here the CDR3 DNA reads TGTGCCAGCAGCTTAGCCGCAGGGGTCGAGCAGTACTTC.